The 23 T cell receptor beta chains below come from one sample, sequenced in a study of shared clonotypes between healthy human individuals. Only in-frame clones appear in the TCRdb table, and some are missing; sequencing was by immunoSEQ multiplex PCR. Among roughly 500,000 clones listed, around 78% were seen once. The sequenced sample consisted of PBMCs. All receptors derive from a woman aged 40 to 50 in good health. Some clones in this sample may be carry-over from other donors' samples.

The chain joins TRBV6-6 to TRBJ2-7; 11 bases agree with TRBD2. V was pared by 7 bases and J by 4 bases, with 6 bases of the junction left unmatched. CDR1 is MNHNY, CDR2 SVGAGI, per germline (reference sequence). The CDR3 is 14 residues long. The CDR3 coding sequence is TGTGCCAGCAATCGACTAGCGGGACCTTACGAGCAGTACTTC. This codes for CASNRLAGPYEQYF.

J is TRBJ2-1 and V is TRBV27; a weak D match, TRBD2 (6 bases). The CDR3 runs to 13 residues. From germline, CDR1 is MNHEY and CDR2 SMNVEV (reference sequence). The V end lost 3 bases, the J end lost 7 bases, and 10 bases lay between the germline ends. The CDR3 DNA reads TGTGCCAGCAGTTTGCTAGCGCCGAATGAGCAGTTCTTC. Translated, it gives CASSLLAPNEQFF.

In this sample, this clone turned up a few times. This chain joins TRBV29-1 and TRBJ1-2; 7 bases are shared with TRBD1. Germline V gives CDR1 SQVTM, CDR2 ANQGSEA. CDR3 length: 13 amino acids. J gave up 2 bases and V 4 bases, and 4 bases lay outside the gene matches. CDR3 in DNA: TGCAGCGTTGGGCCGGGACAGAACTATGGCTACACCTTC. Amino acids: CSVGPGQNYGYTF.

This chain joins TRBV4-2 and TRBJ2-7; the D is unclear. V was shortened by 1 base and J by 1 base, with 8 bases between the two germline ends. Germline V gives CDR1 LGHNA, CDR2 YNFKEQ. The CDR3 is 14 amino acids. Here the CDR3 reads CASSQAGQSYEQYF. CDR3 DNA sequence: TGTGCCAGCAGCCAAGCTGGTCAATCCTACGAGCAGTACTTC.

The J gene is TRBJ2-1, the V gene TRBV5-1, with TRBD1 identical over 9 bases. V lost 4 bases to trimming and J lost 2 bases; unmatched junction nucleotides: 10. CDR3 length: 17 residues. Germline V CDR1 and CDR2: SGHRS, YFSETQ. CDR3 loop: CASSPDRTGVTYNEQFF. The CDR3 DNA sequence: TGCGCCAGCAGCCCCGACCGGACAGGGGTTACCTACAATGAGCAGTTCTTC. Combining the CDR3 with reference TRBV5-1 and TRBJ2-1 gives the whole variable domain KAGVTQTPRYLIKTRGQQVTLSCSPISGHRSVSWYQQTPGQGLQFLFEYFSETQRNKGNFPGRFSGRQFSNSRSEMNVSTLELGDSALYLCASSPDRTGVTYNEQFFGPGTRLTVL.

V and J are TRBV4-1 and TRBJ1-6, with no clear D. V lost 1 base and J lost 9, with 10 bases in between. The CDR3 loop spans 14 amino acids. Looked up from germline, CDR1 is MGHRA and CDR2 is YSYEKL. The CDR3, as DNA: TGCGCCAGCAGCCAAGTAGGGTATGGTTCACCCCTCCACTTT. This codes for CASSQVGYGSPLHF.

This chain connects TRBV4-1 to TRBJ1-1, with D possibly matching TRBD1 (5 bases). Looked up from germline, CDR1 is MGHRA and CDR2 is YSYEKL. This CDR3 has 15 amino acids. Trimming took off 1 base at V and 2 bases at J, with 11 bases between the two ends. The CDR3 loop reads CASSQVGGINTEAFF. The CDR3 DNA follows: TGCGCCAGCAGCCAAGTGGGGGGAATTAACACTGAAGCTTTCTTT.

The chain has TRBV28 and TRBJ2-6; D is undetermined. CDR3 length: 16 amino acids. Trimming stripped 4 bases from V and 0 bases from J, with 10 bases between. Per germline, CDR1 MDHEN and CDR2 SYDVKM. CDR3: CASSSPAFSGANVLTF. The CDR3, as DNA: TGTGCCAGCAGTTCCCCCGCCTTCTCTGGGGCCAACGTCCTGACTTTC.

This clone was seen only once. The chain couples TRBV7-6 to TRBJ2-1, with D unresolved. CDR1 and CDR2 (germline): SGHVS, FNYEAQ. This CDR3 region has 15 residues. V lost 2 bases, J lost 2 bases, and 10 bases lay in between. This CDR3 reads CASSLSGPTYNEQFF. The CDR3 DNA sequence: TGTGCCAGCAGCTTATCTGGACCCACCTACAATGAGCAGTTCTTC.

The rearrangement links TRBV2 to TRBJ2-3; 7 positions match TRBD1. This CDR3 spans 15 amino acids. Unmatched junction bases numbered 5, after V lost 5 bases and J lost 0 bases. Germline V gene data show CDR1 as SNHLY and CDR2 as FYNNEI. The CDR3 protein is CASSRQGRSTDTQYF. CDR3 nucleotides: TGTGCCAGCAGTCGACAGGGAAGAAGCACAGATACGCAGTATTTT.

CDR3 region: CASSPGGLAGGRSYEQYF. The CDR3 DNA reads as TGTGCCAGCAGTCCCGGTGGACTAGCGGGAGGTCGGTCCTACGAGCAGTACTTC. The gene calls are TRBV28 and TRBJ2-7, with 14 bases lining up with TRBD2. J gave up 1 base and V 5 bases, and 10 bases lay outside the gene matches. Germline V CDR1 and CDR2: MDHEN, SYDVKM. The CDR3 has 18 residues.

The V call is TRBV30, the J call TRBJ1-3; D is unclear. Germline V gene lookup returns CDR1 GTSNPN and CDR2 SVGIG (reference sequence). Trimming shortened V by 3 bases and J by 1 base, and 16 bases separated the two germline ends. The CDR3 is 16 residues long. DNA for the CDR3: TGTGCCTGGAGCCCCCGGTGGGGATTTTCTGGAAACACCATATATTTT. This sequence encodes CAWSPRWGFSGNTIYF.

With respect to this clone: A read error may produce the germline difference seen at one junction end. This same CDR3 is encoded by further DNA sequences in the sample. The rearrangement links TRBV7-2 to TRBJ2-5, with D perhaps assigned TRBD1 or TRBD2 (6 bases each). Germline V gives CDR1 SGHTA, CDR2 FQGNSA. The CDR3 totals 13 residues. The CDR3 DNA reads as TGTGCCAGCAGCTTTTCCGGGGGCTGGGGAGCGGACTTC. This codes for CASSFSGGWGADF.

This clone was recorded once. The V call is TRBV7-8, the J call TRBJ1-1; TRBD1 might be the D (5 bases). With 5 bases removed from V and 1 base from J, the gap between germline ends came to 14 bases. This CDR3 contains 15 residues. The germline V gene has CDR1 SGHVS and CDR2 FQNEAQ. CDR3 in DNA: TGTGCCAGCAGCCTCAGGGAGGGCGCGAACACTGAAGCTTTCTTT. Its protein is CASSLREGANTEAFF.

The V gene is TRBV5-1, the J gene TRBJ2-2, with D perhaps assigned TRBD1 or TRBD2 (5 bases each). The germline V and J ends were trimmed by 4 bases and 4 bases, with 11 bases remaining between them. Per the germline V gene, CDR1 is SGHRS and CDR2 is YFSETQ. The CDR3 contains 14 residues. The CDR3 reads CASSAGTTTGELFF. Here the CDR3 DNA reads TGCGCCAGCAGCGCCGGGACGACCACCGGGGAGCTGTTTTTT. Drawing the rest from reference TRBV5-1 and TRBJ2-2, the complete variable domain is KAGVTQTPRYLIKTRGQQVTLSCSPISGHRSVSWYQQTPGQGLQFLFEYFSETQRNKGNFPGRFSGRQFSNSRSEMNVSTLELGDSALYLCASSAGTTTGELFFGEGSRLTVL.

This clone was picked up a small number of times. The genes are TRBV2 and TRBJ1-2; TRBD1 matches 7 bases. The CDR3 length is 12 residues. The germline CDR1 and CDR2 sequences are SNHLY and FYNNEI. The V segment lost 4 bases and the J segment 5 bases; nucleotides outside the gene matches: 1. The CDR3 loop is CASSVQGYGYTF. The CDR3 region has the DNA TGTGCCAGCAGTGTACAGGGGTATGGCTACACCTTC.

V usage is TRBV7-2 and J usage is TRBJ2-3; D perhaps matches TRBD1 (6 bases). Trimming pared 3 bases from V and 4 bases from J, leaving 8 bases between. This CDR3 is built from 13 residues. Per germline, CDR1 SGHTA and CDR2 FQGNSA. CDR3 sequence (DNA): TGTGCCAGCAGCTTCAGGGGTTCAGATACGCAGTATTTT. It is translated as CASSFRGSDTQYF.

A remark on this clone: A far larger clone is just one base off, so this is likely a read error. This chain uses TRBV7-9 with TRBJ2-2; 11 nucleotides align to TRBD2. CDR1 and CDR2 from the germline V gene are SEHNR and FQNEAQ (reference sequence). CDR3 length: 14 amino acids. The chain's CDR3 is CASSSGLAAGGLFF. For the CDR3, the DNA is TGTGCCAGCAGCTCGGGACTAGCGGCCGGGGGGCTGTTTTTT.

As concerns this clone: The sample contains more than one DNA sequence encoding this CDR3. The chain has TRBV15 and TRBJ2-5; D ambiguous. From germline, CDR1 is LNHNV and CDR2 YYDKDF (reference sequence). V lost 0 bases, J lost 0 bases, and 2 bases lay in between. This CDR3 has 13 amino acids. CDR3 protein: CATSRDHQETQYF. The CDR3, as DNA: TGTGCCACCAGCAGAGATCACCAAGAGACCCAGTACTTC.

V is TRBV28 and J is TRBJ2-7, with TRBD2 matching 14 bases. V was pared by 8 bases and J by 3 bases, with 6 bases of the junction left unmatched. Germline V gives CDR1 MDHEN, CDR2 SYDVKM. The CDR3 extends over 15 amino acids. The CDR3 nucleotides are TGTGCCAGCGGGACTAGCGGGAGTAGCGTCTACGAGCAGTACTTC. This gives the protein CASGTSGSSVYEQYF.

The CDR3 sequence is CASSLEFGYGEQYF. The CDR3 DNA sequence: TGTGCCAGCAGCTTAGAGTTTGGGTACGGAGAGCAGTACTTC. This rearrangement joins TRBV11-3 to TRBJ2-7; no firm D call. The germline V gene encodes CDR1 SGHNT and CDR2 YENEEA. The CDR3 has 14 amino acids. Trimming took off 0 bases at V and 7 bases at J, with 13 bases between the two ends.

CDR3 coding DNA: TGTGCCAGCAGTCCCACTCGTACGGACACTGAAGCTTTCTTT. Protein: CASSPTRTDTEAFF. The chain recombines TRBV28 with TRBJ1-1; the D is unclear. CDR3 length: 14 residues. Per germline, CDR1 MDHEN and CDR2 SYDVKM. Trimming cost V 5 bases and J 3 bases, with 13 bases left between them.

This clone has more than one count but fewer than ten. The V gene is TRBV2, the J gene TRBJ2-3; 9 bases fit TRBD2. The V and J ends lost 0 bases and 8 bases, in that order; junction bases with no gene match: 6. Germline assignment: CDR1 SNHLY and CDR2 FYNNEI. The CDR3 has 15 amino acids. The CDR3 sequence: CASSEASGGGGTQYF. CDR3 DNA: TGTGCCAGCAGTGAAGCTAGCGGGGGAGGAGGTACGCAGTATTTT.